The next 20 T cell receptor beta chains were all read from a single sample in a study of blood T cell repertoires in COVID-19. The data were produced by immunoSEQ multiplex PCR, yet TCRdb's version contains in-frame clones alone and is incomplete. The data show about 270,000 clones, with roughly 80% seen just once and over 1.3% held by the top ten. The sample comprised peripheral blood. These receptors came from a human donor with COVID-19, enrolled during active disease. The donor label of this sample is uncertain.

The chain has TRBV6-6 and TRBJ1-5; D may be TRBD1 (5 bases). In germline, CDR1 is MNHNY, CDR2 SVGAGI (reference sequence). This CDR3 comprises 15 residues. Trimming removed 7 bases at V and 3 bases at J, with 16 bases between. The CDR3 protein is CASINRGSLNQPQHF. The CDR3 bases are TGTGCCAGCATCAACCGGGGGAGCCTCAATCAGCCCCAGCATTTT.

V usage is TRBV27 and J usage is TRBJ2-7; 9 nucleotides line up with TRBD2. CDR3 length: 15 amino acids. The V gene end was trimmed by 3 bases and the J gene end by 0 bases; junction bases not matched to a gene: 3. Germline CDR1 is MNHEY and CDR2 is SMNVEV (reference sequence). Written as DNA, the CDR3 is TGTGCCAGCAGTTTTCTAGCGGGACCCTCCTACGAGCAGTACTTC. It translates to CASSFLAGPSYEQYF.

The chain recombines TRBV7-9 with TRBJ1-4; a possible D gene is TRBD1 (5 bases). The CDR3 has 14 amino acids. Germline V CDR1 and CDR2: SEHNR, FQNEAQ (reference sequence). V lost 6 bases, J lost 0 bases, and 8 bases lay in between. The CDR3 DNA sequence: TGTGCCAGCAGTCGGGACTCAACTAATGAAAAACTGTTTTTT. Residues: CASSRDSTNEKLFF.

The chain recombines TRBV30 with TRBJ1-2; TRBD1 agrees at 7 bases. V trimming: 1 base; J trimming: 4 bases; junction bases outside the gene matches: 3. The CDR3 loop spans 13 amino acids. Looked up from germline, CDR1 is GTSNPN and CDR2 is SVGIG (reference sequence). CDR3 DNA: TGTGCCTGGAGTGCAGGGGGTAGCTATGGCTACACCTTC. Translation gives CAWSAGGSYGYTF.

The genes are TRBV5-1 and TRBJ1-2; 12 positions match TRBD1. V dropped 1 base and J dropped 7; count of bases not matched to a gene: 5. The CDR3 extends over 15 amino acids. The germline V gene has CDR1 SGHRS and CDR2 YFSETQ. The CDR3 loop is CASSLWGQGASGYTF. The CDR3 nucleotides are TGCGCCAGCAGCTTGTGGGGACAGGGGGCTTCTGGCTACACCTTC.

This clone was counted a few times. V and J are TRBV5-1 and TRBJ1-4, with D tentatively TRBD1 (5 bases). This CDR3 has 15 amino acids. CDR1 and CDR2 from the germline V gene are SGHRS and YFSETQ. V was pared by 2 bases and J by 0 bases, with 8 bases between. For the CDR3, the DNA is TGCGCCAGCAGCTTCTCGACAGCAACTAATGAAAAACTGTTTTTT. Amino acid sequence: CASSFSTATNEKLFF.

In its sample, this clone ranks as large. Here the CDR3 reads CASSQGTDSVNTEAFF. The CDR3 bases are TGCGCCAGCAGCCAAGGGACAGATTCGGTGAACACTGAAGCTTTCTTT. This chain uses TRBV4-1 with TRBJ1-1; perhaps TRBD1 as D (6 bases). This CDR3 has 16 amino acids. Germline values: CDR1 MGHRA, CDR2 YSYEKL. The V and J ends lost 1 base and 0 bases respectively, with 12 bases between them.

This clone was picked up many times. The chain carries TRBV7-3 and TRBJ2-2; 10 bases line up with TRBD1. This CDR3 is 16 amino acids long. The V segment lost 5 bases and the J segment 0 bases; nucleotides outside the gene matches: 3. Germline V CDR1 and CDR2: SGHTA, FQGTGA. CDR3 in DNA: TGTGCCAGCAGCCCCGGGACAGGGGCGAACACCGGGGAGCTGTTTTTT. Amino acid sequence: CASSPGTGANTGELFF.

This clone has more than one count but fewer than ten. This chain connects TRBV27 to TRBJ2-2, with 9 nucleotides matching TRBD1. The junction had 11 bases not matched to a gene; V was cut back by 6 bases and J by 6 bases. CDR3 length equals 16 residues. In germline, CDR1 is MNHEY, CDR2 SMNVEV (reference sequence). The CDR3 sequence is CASRQYRGRSAGELFF. CDR3 in DNA: TGTGCCAGCAGACAATACAGGGGGCGCTCGGCCGGGGAGCTGTTTTTT.

The rearrangement links TRBV7-2 to TRBJ2-3, with TRBD1 matching 8 bases. This CDR3 is 19 amino acids long. Germline lookup yields CDR1 SGHTA and CDR2 FQGNSA. J gave up 2 bases and V 1 base, and 14 bases lay outside the gene matches. The CDR3 here is CASSLGGDRLYQATDTQYF. The DNA for the CDR3 is TGTGCCAGCAGCTTAGGAGGGGACAGGTTATATCAGGCCACAGATACGCAGTATTTT.

The gene calls are TRBV30 and TRBJ1-5; weak D call: TRBD1 (5 bases). CDR1 GTSNPN and CDR2 SVGIG come from the germline V gene (reference sequence). The CDR3 is 13 residues long. The V end lost 3 bases, the J end lost 9 bases, and 15 bases lay between the germline ends. The CDR3 loop reads CAWRGEALGPQHF. The CDR3 coding sequence is TGTGCCTGGAGGGGGGAGGCCCTGGGGCCCCAGCATTTT.

V is TRBV11-2 and J is TRBJ2-1; D gene uncertain. Germline values: CDR1 SGHAT, CDR2 FQNNGV. The CDR3 covers 11 residues. Trimming removed 5 bases from V and 10 bases from J, with 9 bases in between. The CDR3 coding sequence is TGTGCCAGCAGCCGCTTCGGGGAGCAGTTCTTC. Encoded protein: CASSRFGEQFF.

The chain links TRBV5-1 to TRBJ2-7, with TRBD1 as a possible D gene (6 bases). The CDR3 covers 16 residues. CDR1 and CDR2 from the germline V gene are SGHRS and YFSETQ. V lost 5 bases, J lost 0 bases, and 18 bases lay in between. The CDR3 nucleotides are TGCGCCAGCAGTTCCATCCGGACAGCCTACTCCTACGAGCAGTACTTC. Its translation: CASSSIRTAYSYEQYF.

This rearrangement joins TRBV15 to TRBJ2-7, with 14 positions matching TRBD2. The ends lost 5 bases at V and 5 bases at J; junction bases unmatched: 5. Germline CDR1 and CDR2: LNHNV and YYDKDF (reference sequence). CDR3 length: 15 amino acids. This CDR3 is CATSGGTSGSNEQYF. For the CDR3, the DNA is TGTGCCACCAGCGGAGGGACTAGCGGGAGCAACGAGCAGTACTTC.

This clone appeared a single time. The chain combines TRBV7-9 with TRBJ2-3; D is unresolved. CDR3 length: 12 residues. Between the trimmed V and J ends, which lost 5 bases and 5 bases, there was a span of 8 bases. CDR1 is SEHNR and CDR2 is FQNEAQ in the germline V gene (reference sequence). CDR3: CASSPNGDTQYF. CDR3 in DNA: TGTGCCAGCAGCCCCAACGGAGATACGCAGTATTTT.

The chain uses TRBV10-1 and TRBJ2-5, with 8 bases lining up with TRBD2. CDR3 length equals 14 residues. Germline CDR1 and CDR2: WNHNN and SYGVQD (reference sequence). The junction had 6 bases not matched to a gene; V was cut back by 2 bases and J by 7 bases. This chain's CDR3 is CASSEAAGGRTQYF. The CDR3 nucleotides read TGCGCCAGCAGTGAGGCGGCGGGAGGACGGACCCAGTACTTC.

The chain combines TRBV25-1 with TRBJ2-6; D is ambiguous. This CDR3 comprises 15 residues. Germline V gives CDR1 MGHDK, CDR2 SYGVNS. V lost 5 bases to trimming and J lost 0 bases, with 8 bases between them. In nucleotides, the CDR3 is TGTGCCAGCAGTCCAAGGAGCTCTGGGGCCAACGTCCTGACTTTC. As protein: CASSPRSSGANVLTF.

This rearrangement joins TRBV10-1 to TRBJ2-1; 13 bases are a match to TRBD2. V lost 6 bases, J lost 2 bases, and 7 bases stayed unmatched. Per the germline V gene, CDR1 is WNHNN and CDR2 is SYGVQD (reference sequence). The CDR3 consists of 17 residues. CDR3 sequence reads: CASSDYGTSGAYNEQFF. The CDR3 bases are TGCGCCAGCAGCGATTACGGGACTAGCGGGGCCTACAATGAGCAGTTCTTC.

This rearrangement joins TRBV2 to TRBJ2-3, with TRBD2 matching 11 bases. CDR3 size: 19 residues. Trimming took 3 bases from V and 0 from J; bases not matched to a gene: 11. Germline-derived CDR1 and CDR2 are SNHLY and FYNNEI. CDR3 in DNA: TGTGCCAGCAGTGACGAAAGTGGGACTAGCGGAACTAGCACAGATACGCAGTATTTT. Translated: CASSDESGTSGTSTDTQYF.

The chain links TRBV6-2 or TRBV6-3 to TRBJ2-1; 12 bases match TRBD2. There are 14 residues in the CDR3. Germline CDR1 is MNHEY and CDR2 is SVGEGT. Trimming cost V 4 bases and J 15 bases; bases outside gene matches: 10. The CDR3 DNA reads TGTGCCAGCAGTTCCCGGACTAGCGGGGAACAGCGGTTCTTC. Translated: CASSSRTSGEQRFF.